The T cell receptor beta chain described here comes from a study of blood T cells in healthy people across ages. This CDR3 region has 12 residues. CDR1 is SGHAT, CDR2 FQNNGV, per germline. PCR was performed a second time for about 7 to 11 cycles using a sample-barcoded 5' primer and a J-beta primer mix. TCRdb analysed the 5' RACE reads with MiXCR anew, one entry per CDR3 protein. The sample lists roughly 680,000 distinct CDR3 sequences; about 50% were seen once. In regard to this clonotype: Sequence at one end of the junction differs from germline and may be a read error.

This TCR was recovered from a woman of 80 years or more in good health. The chain recombines TRBV11-2 with TRBJ2-7; unclear D gene. Sequenced material: blood. This CDR3 is CASNLNNYEQYF. The CDR3, as DNA: TGTGCCAGCAACTTAAACAACTACGAGCAGTACTTC. Full variable domain (rest looked up from reference TRBV11-2 and TRBJ2-7): EAGVAQSPRYKIIEKRQSVAFWCNPISGHATLYWYQQILGQGPKLLIQFQNNGVVDDSQLPKDRFSAERLKGVDSTLKIQPAKLEDSAVYLCASNLNNYEQYFGPGTRLTVT.